Following are 28 T cell receptor beta chains from one sample sequenced in a study of cytomegalovirus exposure and HLA in healthy donors. The PCR contained 60 Vbeta and 13 Jbeta primers. Only in-frame clones appear in the TCRdb table, and some are missing; sequencing was by immunoSEQ multiplex PCR. This sample has 150,000 to 190,000 clones; approximately 81% occur once, and the top ten carry over 1.2%. The specimen sequenced was PBMCs. Source of these receptors: a man younger than 35 in good health and CMV-seronegative.

J is TRBJ2-5 and V is TRBV4-3; tentative D call: TRBD2 (6 bases). Near its end, the DNA agrees better with TRBJ2-7, so the J call may be wrong. Germline CDR1 and CDR2: LGHNA and YSLEER. The CDR3 contains 15 residues. The CDR3 DNA reads TGCGCCAGCAGCCAGACCACCGGGAGAGTCAGCGAGCAGTACTTC. Its protein product is CASSQTTGRVSEQYF.

This chain joins TRBV7-2 and TRBJ1-2; D is undetermined. Germline V gene data show CDR1 as SGHTA and CDR2 as FQGNSA. The CDR3 is 17 residues long. Between the trimmed V and J ends, which lost 1 base and 3 bases, there was a span of 18 bases. The CDR3: CASSLVSTRPSDYGYTF. The CDR3 nucleotides are TGTGCCAGCAGCTTAGTGTCGACGAGGCCCAGCGACTATGGCTACACCTTC. The complete variable domain, with remaining parts taken from reference TRBV7-2 and TRBJ1-2, reads GAGVSQSPSNKVTEKGKDVELRCDPISGHTALYWYRQSLGQGLEFLIYFQGNSAPDKSGLPSDRFSAERTGGSVSTLTIQRTQQEDSAVYLCASSLVSTRPSDYGYTFGSGTRLTVV.

About this clone: Its ends do not fully match the called genes, so a read error is possible. The gene calls are TRBV27 and TRBJ2-6; possibly TRBD1 for D (5 bases). The CDR3 loop spans 15 amino acids. Germline values: CDR1 MNHEY, CDR2 SMNVEV (reference sequence). In DNA form, the CDR3 reads TGTGCCAGCAGTTTATGGGTACCTGGGGCCAACGCCCTGACTTTC. Its translation is CASSLWVPGANALTF.

V is TRBV10-3 and J is TRBJ2-5; D possibly corresponds to TRBD2 (5 bases). With 0 bases removed from V and 5 bases from J, the gap between germline ends came to 7 bases. Germline CDR1 ENHRY, CDR2 SYGVKD. The CDR3 loop spans 13 amino acids. The CDR3 sequence is CAISESTGETQYF. The CDR3 region has the DNA TGTGCCATCAGTGAGTCGACGGGGGAGACCCAGTACTTC.

The genes are TRBV7-9 and TRBJ2-3; 11 bases align to TRBD2. The CDR3 extends over 15 amino acids. Trimming took 1 base from V and 4 from J; bases not matched to a gene: 1. Germline V gene lookup returns CDR1 SEHNR and CDR2 FQNEAQ (reference sequence). The CDR3 DNA reads as TGTGCCAGCAGCTTAGTACTAGCGGGAGCAGATACGCAGTATTTT. Translating gives CASSLVLAGADTQYF.

The chain links TRBV29-1 to TRBJ2-6, with D perhaps TRBD1 (6 bases). CDR3 length: 15 amino acids. The V end was cut by 4 bases, the J end by 4 bases, with 14 bases between. The germline gives CDR1 SQVTM, CDR2 ANQGSEA. As DNA, the CDR3 is TGCAGCGTTGGGTCAGGGGCCGGAGGGGCCAACGTCCTGACTTTC. Translated, it gives CSVGSGAGGANVLTF.

Here the CDR3 DNA reads TGTGCCAGTAGTATGAGGAGACTAGCGGACTCCTACGAGCAGTACTTC. This translates into CASSMRRLADSYEQYF. V and J are TRBV19 and TRBJ2-7; 9 nucleotides line up with TRBD2. This CDR3 region has 16 residues. Losses at the gene ends were 3 bases for V and 0 bases for J; bases not matched to a gene: 6. Germline lookup yields CDR1 LNHDA and CDR2 SQIVND (reference sequence). Drawing the rest from reference TRBV19 and TRBJ2-7, the complete variable domain is DGGITQSPKYLFRKEGQNVTLSCEQNLNHDAMYWYRQDPGQGLRLIYYSQIVNDFQKGDIAEGYSVSREKKESFPLTVTSAQKNPTAFYLCASSMRRLADSYEQYFGPGTRLTVT.

The chain carries TRBV4-3 and TRBJ1-1; D perhaps matches TRBD1 (5 bases). V lost 0 bases and J 4 bases, leaving 21 bases between the germline ends. Germline V gene data show CDR1 as LGHNA and CDR2 as YSLEER. The CDR3 loop spans 18 amino acids. The CDR3 is CASSQDRPLWGGGTEAFF. The CDR3 nucleotides read TGCGCCAGCAGCCAAGATCGGCCCCTGTGGGGCGGGGGCACTGAAGCTTTCTTT.

This clone came up once. The chain recombines TRBV7-2 with TRBJ1-1, with 7 bases aligning to TRBD1. CDR3 size: 14 residues. Germline V lookup: CDR1 SGHTA, CDR2 FQGNSA. V trimming: 5 bases; J trimming: 1 base; junction bases outside the gene matches: 4. CDR3 in amino acids: CASSLRDRNTEAFF. CDR3 in DNA: TGTGCCAGCAGCCTCCGGGACAGGAACACTGAAGCTTTCTTT.

The chain has TRBV27 and TRBJ2-3; 7 nucleotides agree with TRBD2. Germline V gene data show CDR1 as MNHEY and CDR2 as SMNVEV (reference sequence). This CDR3 has 15 amino acids. V dropped 3 bases and J dropped 4; count of bases not matched to a gene: 7. The CDR3 loop reads CASSFERGTSDTQYF. DNA of the CDR3: TGTGCCAGCAGTTTTGAGCGGGGAACTTCAGATACGCAGTATTTT.

The chain employs TRBV11-2 and TRBJ2-7; 7 nucleotides agree with TRBD1. Germline V gives CDR1 SGHAT, CDR2 FQNNGV. The V segment lost 5 bases and the J segment 3 bases; nucleotides outside the gene matches: 4. This CDR3 region has 13 residues. CDR3 loop: CASSQGQIYEQYF. The CDR3 coding sequence is TGTGCCAGCAGCCAGGGACAGATCTACGAGCAGTACTTC.

The V gene is TRBV7-9, the J gene TRBJ2-1, with 11 bases matching TRBD2. Trimming at V came to 5 bases and at J to 0 bases, leaving 9 bases not matched to a gene. Germline V gene lookup returns CDR1 SEHNR and CDR2 FQNEAQ (reference sequence). CDR3 length equals 18 residues. CDR3 DNA: TGTGCCAGCAGCCCGACTAGCGGGATTCTTCCCTCCTACAATGAGCAGTTCTTC. It yields the protein CASSPTSGILPSYNEQFF.

V is TRBV7-8 and J is TRBJ2-5; D possibly corresponds to TRBD2 (6 bases). The CDR3 is 13 amino acids. V lost 8 bases and J 9 bases, leaving 19 bases between the germline ends. Germline CDR1 and CDR2: SGHVS and FQNEAQ. CDR3 sequence (DNA): TGTGCCAGCGGCATCGGAGGGGATGGGGCCCAGTACTTC. This sequence encodes CASGIGGDGAQYF.

The chain is built from TRBV25-1 and TRBJ2-7; no reliable D call. V gave up 5 bases and J gave up 7 bases, with 6 bases separating them. The CDR3 loop spans 10 amino acids. Germline loops: CDR1 MGHDK, CDR2 SYGVNS. The CDR3 nucleotides are TGTGCCAGCAGTTTTCAAGAGCAGTACTTC. Amino acids: CASSFQEQYF.

In its sample, this clone was seen once. V is TRBV10-1 and J is TRBJ2-5; D is possibly TRBD2 (6 bases). V shed 4 bases and J shed 4 bases, with 10 bases lying between them. Germline V gene sequence: CDR1 WNHNN, CDR2 SYGVQD (reference sequence). CDR3 length equals 13 residues. CDR3 in DNA: TGCGCCAGCAGTGGGGGACTGGGAGAGACCCAGTACTTC. Amino acid sequence: CASSGGLGETQYF.

J is TRBJ2-2 and V is TRBV7-7, with 8 bases that match TRBD1. With V trimmed by 5 bases and J by 7 bases, 6 bases remained unmatched. CDR3 length: 14 residues. Germline V gene sequence: CDR1 SSHAT, CDR2 FNYEAQ (reference sequence). CDR3 protein: CASSPDRADGELFF. The CDR3 nucleotides read TGTGCCAGCAGCCCGGACAGGGCAGACGGGGAGCTGTTTTTT.

The CDR3 DNA reads as TGTGCCAGCAGGGAGTACACCGGGGAGCTGTTTTTT. Translating it yields CASREYTGELFF. J is TRBJ2-2 and V is TRBV27, with D unclear. The CDR3 length is 12 residues. Trimming cost V 6 bases and J 3 bases, with 5 bases left between them. From germline, CDR1 is MNHEY and CDR2 SMNVEV (reference sequence).

The CDR3 DNA is TGTGCCAGTAGTATCCTTCTAGATAGCAGTGTAGAGACCCAGTACTTC. This codes for CASSILLDSSVETQYF. V is TRBV19 and J is TRBJ2-5; D not resolved. CDR3 size: 16 residues. Per the germline V gene, CDR1 is LNHDA and CDR2 is SQIVND (reference sequence). V was clipped by 3 bases and J by 4 bases, with 18 bases between them.

CDR3 protein: CSVGGGLPPSYNEQFF. The DNA for the CDR3 is TGCAGCGTTGGGGGGGGACTCCCGCCATCCTACAATGAGCAGTTCTTC. The chain has TRBV29-1 and TRBJ2-1, with 7 positions matching TRBD2. The V and J ends lost 4 bases and 1 base, in that order; junction bases with no gene match: 10. Germline assignment: CDR1 SQVTM and CDR2 ANQGSEA. The CDR3 length is 16 residues.

The table lists this clone with a few counts. The V and J genes are TRBV4-1 and TRBJ2-7, with 7 nucleotides matching TRBD1. The germline V gene has CDR1 MGHRA and CDR2 YSYEKL. Unmatched junction bases numbered 11, after V lost 4 bases and J lost 2 bases. The CDR3 has 16 residues. The CDR3 DNA follows: TGCGCCAGCAGCCTACTACCCGGGACAGATGCCTACGAGCAGTACTTC. Amino acid sequence: CASSLLPGTDAYEQYF.

This sequence joins TRBV7-8 and TRBJ2-5; 8 bases agree with TRBD2. Germline CDR1 and CDR2: SGHVS and FQNEAQ. The CDR3 runs 15 residues. V shed 5 bases and J 5 bases; nucleotides not matched to a gene: 10. CDR3 coding DNA: TGTGCCAGCAGCCCCCGAGCGGGAGTAGGCGAGACCCAGTACTTC. As protein: CASSPRAGVGETQYF.

The CDR3 DNA reads TGTGCCAGCACCCCCCTAGCGGACAATGAGCAGTTCTTC. Its protein product is CASTPLADNEQFF. The rearrangement links TRBV7-2 to TRBJ2-1, with 7 bases matching TRBD2. The V and J ends lost 7 bases and 5 bases, in that order; junction bases with no gene match: 5. The CDR3 covers 13 residues. From germline, CDR1 is SGHTA and CDR2 FQGNSA.

The V and J genes are TRBV7-9 and TRBJ2-7; tentatively, D is TRBD2 (5 bases). The CDR3 contains 13 residues. The ends were cut back, 11 bases at V and 0 bases at J, with 14 bases in the middle. Germline V gene sequence: CDR1 SEHNR, CDR2 FQNEAQ (reference sequence). The CDR3 loop reads CASDDGDSYEQYF. The CDR3 DNA is TGTGCCTCCGATGACGGGGACTCCTACGAGCAGTACTTC.

The J gene is TRBJ1-2, the V gene TRBV7-2; D gene unclear. The germline V gene encodes CDR1 SGHTA and CDR2 FQGNSA. CDR3 size: 17 residues. The V end was cut by 1 base, the J end by 4 bases, with 19 bases between. The CDR3 loop is CASSLEPDGEGPYGYTF. The DNA for the CDR3 is TGTGCCAGCAGCTTAGAACCCGACGGGGAGGGCCCCTATGGCTACACCTTC.

For the CDR3, the DNA is TGTGCCAGCAGCTTAGCGCCCGGGAGCACAGATACGCAGTATTTT. The encoded protein is CASSLAPGSTDTQYF. The genes are TRBV7-2 and TRBJ2-3; D ambiguous. V was clipped by 0 bases and J by 0 bases, with 7 bases between them. CDR3 size: 15 residues. Per the germline V gene, CDR1 is SGHTA and CDR2 is FQGNSA.

There are a few counts of this clone. The chain uses TRBV27 and TRBJ2-1, with TRBD2 matching over 11 bases. With 4 bases clipped from V and 7 bases from J, the junction kept 6 bases outside the gene matches. Germline values: CDR1 MNHEY, CDR2 SMNVEV (reference sequence). This CDR3 is 15 amino acids long. CDR3 sequence reads: CASSSLAGGGNEQFF. CDR3 coding DNA: TGTGCCAGCAGTTCGCTAGCGGGAGGTGGTAATGAGCAGTTCTTC.

The J gene is TRBJ2-3, the V gene TRBV9; TRBD2 is a possible D gene (6 bases). The germline V gene has CDR1 SGDLS and CDR2 YYNGEE. CDR3 size: 13 residues. With 5 bases removed from V and 6 bases from J, the gap between germline ends came to 13 bases. In nucleotides, the CDR3 is TGTGCCAGCAGGGGGAGGAATGGCGATACGCAGTATTTT. Amino acids: CASRGRNGDTQYF.

The CDR3 spells CASSYSDRTGANVLTF. For the CDR3, the DNA is TGCGCCAGCAGCTACTCGGACAGAACTGGGGCCAACGTCCTGACTTTC. The J gene is TRBJ2-6, the V gene TRBV5-1; perhaps TRBD1 as D (6 bases). The CDR3 contains 16 residues. Per germline, CDR1 SGHRS and CDR2 YFSETQ. The germline V and J ends were trimmed by 3 bases and 2 bases, with 12 bases remaining between them.